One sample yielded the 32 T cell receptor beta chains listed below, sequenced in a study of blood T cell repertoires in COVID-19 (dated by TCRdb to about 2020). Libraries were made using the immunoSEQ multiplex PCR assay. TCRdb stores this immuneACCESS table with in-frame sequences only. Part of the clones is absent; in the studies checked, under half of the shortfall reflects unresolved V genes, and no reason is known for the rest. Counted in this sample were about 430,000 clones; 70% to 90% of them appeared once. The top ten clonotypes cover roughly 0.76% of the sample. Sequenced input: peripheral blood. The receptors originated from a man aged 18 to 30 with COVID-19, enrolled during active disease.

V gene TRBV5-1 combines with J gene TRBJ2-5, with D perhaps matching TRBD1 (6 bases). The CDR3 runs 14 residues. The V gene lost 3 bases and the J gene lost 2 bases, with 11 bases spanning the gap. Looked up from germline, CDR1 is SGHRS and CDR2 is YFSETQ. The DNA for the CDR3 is TGCGCCAGCAGCTCCCAAGGACAGCAAGAGACCCAGTACTTC. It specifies CASSSQGQQETQYF.

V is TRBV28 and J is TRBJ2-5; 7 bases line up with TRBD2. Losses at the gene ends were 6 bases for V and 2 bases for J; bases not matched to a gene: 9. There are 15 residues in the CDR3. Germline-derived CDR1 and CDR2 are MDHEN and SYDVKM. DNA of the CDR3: TGTGCCAGCAGCCCTGTGGGGGGGAGACAAGAGACCCAGTACTTC. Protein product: CASSPVGGRQETQYF.

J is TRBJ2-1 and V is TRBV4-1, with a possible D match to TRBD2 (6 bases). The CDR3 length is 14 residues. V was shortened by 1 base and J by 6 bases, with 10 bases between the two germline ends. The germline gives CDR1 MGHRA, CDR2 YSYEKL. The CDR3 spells CASSQVGGGNEQFF. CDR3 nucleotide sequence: TGCGCCAGCAGCCAAGTGGGGGGTGGCAATGAGCAGTTCTTC.

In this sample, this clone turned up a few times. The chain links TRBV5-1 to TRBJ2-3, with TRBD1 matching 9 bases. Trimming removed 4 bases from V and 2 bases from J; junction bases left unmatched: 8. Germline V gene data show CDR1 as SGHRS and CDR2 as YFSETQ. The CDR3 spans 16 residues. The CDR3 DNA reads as TGCGCCAGCAGCAACCGGGACAGGGTCGTCACAGATACGCAGTATTTT. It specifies CASSNRDRVVTDTQYF.

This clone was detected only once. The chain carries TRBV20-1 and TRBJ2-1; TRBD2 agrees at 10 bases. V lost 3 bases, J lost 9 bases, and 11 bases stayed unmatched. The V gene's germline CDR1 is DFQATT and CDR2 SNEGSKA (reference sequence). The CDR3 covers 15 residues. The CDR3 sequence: CSASKLAGEDGEQFF. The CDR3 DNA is TGCAGTGCTAGTAAGCTAGCGGGGGAGGACGGTGAGCAGTTCTTC.

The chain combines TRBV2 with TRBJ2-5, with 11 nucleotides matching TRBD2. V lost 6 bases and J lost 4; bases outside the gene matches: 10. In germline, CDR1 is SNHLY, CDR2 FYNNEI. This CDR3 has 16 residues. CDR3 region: CASRLIAGGPIETQYF. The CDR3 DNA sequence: TGTGCCAGCAGATTGATAGCGGGAGGGCCGATAGAGACCCAGTACTTC.

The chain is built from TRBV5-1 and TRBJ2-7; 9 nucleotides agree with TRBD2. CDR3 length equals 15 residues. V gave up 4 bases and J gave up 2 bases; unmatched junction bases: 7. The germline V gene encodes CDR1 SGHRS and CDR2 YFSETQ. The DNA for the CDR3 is TGCGCCAGCAGCAAAGGACTAGCGACAACCTACGAGCAGTACTTC. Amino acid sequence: CASSKGLATTYEQYF. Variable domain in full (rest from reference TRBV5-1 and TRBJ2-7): KAGVTQTPRYLIKTRGQQVTLSCSPISGHRSVSWYQQTPGQGLQFLFEYFSETQRNKGNFPGRFSGRQFSNSRSEMNVSTLELGDSALYLCASSKGLATTYEQYFGPGTRLTVT.

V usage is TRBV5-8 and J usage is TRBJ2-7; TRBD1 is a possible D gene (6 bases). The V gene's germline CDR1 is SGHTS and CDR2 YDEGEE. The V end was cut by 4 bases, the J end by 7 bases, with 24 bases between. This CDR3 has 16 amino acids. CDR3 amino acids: CASSLGRDTGLGEQYF. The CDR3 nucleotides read TGTGCCAGCAGCCTCGGCCGGGACACAGGATTAGGAGAGCAGTACTTC.

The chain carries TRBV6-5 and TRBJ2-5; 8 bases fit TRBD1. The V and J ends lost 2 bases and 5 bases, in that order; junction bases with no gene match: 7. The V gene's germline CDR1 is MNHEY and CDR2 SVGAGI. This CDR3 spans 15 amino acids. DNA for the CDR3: TGTGCCAGCAGTTACGCCCAGGGGGCGTGGGAGACCCAGTACTTC. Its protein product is CASSYAQGAWETQYF.

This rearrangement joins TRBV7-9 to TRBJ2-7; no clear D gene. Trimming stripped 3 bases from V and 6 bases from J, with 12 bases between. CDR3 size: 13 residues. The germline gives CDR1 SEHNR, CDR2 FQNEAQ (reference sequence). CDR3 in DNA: TGTGCCAGCAGCTTTGGTCTCGCGGTCGAGCAGTACTTC. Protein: CASSFGLAVEQYF.

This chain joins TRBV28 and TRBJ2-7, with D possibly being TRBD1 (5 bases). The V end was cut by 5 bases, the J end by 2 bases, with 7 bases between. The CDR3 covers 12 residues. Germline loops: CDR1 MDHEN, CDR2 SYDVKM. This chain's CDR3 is CASSAGTYEQYF. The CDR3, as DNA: TGTGCCAGCAGTGCAGGGACCTACGAGCAGTACTTC.

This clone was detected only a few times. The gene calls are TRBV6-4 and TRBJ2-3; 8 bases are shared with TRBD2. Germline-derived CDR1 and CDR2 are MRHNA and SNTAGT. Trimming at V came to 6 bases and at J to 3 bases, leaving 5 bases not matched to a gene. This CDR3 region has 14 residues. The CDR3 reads CASSAGGGTDTQYF. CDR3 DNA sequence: TGTGCCAGCAGCGCGGGCGGGGGGACAGATACGCAGTATTTT.

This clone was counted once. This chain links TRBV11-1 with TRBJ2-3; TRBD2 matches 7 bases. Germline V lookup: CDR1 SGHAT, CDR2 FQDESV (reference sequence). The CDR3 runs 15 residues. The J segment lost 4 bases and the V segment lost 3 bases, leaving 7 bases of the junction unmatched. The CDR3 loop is CASSLNGGRADTQYF. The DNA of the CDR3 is TGTGCCAGCAGCTTGAACGGGGGGAGGGCAGATACGCAGTATTTT.

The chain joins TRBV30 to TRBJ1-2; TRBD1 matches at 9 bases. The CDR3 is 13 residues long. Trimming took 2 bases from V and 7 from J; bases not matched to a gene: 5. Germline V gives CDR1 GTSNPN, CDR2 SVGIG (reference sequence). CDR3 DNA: TGTGCCTGGAGTCCCGGACAGGGGTCTGGCTACACCTTC. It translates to CAWSPGQGSGYTF.

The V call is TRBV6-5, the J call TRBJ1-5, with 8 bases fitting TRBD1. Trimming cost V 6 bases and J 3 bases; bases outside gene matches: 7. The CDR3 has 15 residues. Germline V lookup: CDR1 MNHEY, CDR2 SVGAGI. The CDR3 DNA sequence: TGTGCCAGCAGGGGGGACAGGCGGCACAATCAGCCCCAGCATTTT. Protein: CASRGDRRHNQPQHF.

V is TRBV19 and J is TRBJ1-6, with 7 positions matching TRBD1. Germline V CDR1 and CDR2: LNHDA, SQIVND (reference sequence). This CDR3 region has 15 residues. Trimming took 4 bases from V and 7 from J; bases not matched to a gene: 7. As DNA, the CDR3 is TGTGCCAGTAGTACCCGACAGGGTTACAATTCACCCCTCCACTTT. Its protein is CASSTRQGYNSPLHF.

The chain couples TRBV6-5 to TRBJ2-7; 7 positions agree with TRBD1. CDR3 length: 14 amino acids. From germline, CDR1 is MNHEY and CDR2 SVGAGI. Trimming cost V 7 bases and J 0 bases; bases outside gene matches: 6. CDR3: CASTGTVPSYEQYF. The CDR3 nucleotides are TGTGCCAGCACCGGGACAGTCCCCTCCTACGAGCAGTACTTC.

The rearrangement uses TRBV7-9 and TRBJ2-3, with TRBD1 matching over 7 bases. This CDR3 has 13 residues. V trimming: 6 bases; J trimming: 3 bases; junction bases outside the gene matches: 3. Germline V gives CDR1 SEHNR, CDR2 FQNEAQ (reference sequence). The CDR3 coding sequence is TGTGCCAGCAGGAGGGACAGAACAGATACGCAGTATTTT. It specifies CASRRDRTDTQYF.

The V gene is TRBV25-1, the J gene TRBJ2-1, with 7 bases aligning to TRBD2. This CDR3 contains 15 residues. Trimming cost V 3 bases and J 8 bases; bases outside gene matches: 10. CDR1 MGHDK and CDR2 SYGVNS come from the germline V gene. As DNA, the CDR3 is TGTGCCAGCAGTGACTGGGGGGAGGGCCGGGATGAGCAGTTCTTC. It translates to CASSDWGEGRDEQFF.

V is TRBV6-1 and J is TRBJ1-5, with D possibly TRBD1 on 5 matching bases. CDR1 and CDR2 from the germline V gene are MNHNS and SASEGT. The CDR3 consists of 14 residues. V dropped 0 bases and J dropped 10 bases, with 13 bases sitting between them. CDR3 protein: CASSEANTGGPQHF. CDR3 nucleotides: TGTGCCAGCAGTGAAGCCAACACGGGGGGACCCCAGCATTTT.

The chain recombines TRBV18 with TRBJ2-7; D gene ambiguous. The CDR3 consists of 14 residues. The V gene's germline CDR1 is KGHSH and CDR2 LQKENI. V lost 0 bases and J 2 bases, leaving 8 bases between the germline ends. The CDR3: CASSPPDSPYEQYF. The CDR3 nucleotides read TGTGCCAGCTCACCACCCGATAGCCCCTACGAGCAGTACTTC.

The CDR3 sequence is CASSPLTGDAFF. The CDR3 nucleotides read TGTGCCAGCAGCCCTCTGACAGGGGACGCTTTCTTT. J is TRBJ1-1 and V is TRBV7-2, with 8 bases that match TRBD1. Trimming at V came to 5 bases and at J to 11 bases, leaving 7 bases not matched to a gene. The CDR3 loop spans 12 amino acids. Germline CDR1 SGHTA, CDR2 FQGNSA.

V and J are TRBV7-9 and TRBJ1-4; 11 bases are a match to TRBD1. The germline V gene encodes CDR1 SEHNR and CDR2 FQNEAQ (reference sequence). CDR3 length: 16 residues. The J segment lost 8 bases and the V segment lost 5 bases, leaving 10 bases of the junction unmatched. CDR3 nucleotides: TGTGCCAGCAGCCTGCCCTGGACAGGGGGCGAAGAAAAACTGTTTTTT. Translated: CASSLPWTGGEEKLFF. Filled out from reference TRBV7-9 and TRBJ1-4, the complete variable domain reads DTGVSQNPRHKITKRGQNVTFRCDPISEHNRLYWYRQTLGQGPEFLTYFQNEAQLEKSRLLSDRFSAERPKGSFSTLEIQRTEQGDSAMYLCASSLPWTGGEEKLFFGSGTQLSVL.

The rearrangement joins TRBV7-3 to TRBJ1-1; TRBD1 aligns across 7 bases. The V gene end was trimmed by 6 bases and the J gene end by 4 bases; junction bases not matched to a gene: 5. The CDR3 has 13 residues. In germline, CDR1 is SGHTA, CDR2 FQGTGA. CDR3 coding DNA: TGTGCCAGCAGTTCGACAGGGAGCACTGAAGCTTTCTTT. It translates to CASSSTGSTEAFF.

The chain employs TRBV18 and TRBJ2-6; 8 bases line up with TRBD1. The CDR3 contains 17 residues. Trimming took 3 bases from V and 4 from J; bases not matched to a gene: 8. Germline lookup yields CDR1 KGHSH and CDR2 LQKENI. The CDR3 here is CASSPSQGAYGANVLTF. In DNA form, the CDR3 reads TGTGCCAGCTCACCGTCTCAGGGGGCGTACGGGGCCAACGTCCTGACTTTC.

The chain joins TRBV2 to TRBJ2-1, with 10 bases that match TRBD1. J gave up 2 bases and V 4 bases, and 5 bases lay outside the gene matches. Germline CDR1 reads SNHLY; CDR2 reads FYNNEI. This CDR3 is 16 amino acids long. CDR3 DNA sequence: TGTGCCAGCAGTGTCTTGACAGGGGGCGCCTACAATGAGCAGTTCTTC. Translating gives CASSVLTGGAYNEQFF. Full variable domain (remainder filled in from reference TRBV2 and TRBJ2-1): EPEVTQTPSHQVTQMGQEVILRCVPISNHLYFYWYRQILGQKVEFLVSFYNNEISEKSEIFDDQFSVERPDGSNFTLKIRSTKLEDSAMYFCASSVLTGGAYNEQFFGPGTRLTVL.

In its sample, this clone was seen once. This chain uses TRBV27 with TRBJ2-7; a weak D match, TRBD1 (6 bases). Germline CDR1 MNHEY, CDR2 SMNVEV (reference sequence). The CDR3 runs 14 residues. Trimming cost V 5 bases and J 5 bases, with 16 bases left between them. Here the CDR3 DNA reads TGTGCCAGCAGTCCCCAGGTGACAGGCAACGAGCAGTACTTC. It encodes CASSPQVTGNEQYF.

In DNA, the CDR3 is TGTGCCAGCAGCTTAGGACCGGGACAGCTTAACACCGGGGAGCTGTTTTTT. Amino acids: CASSLGPGQLNTGELFF. The V and J genes are TRBV7-6 and TRBJ2-2; 7 nucleotides match TRBD1. J gave up 2 bases and V 1 base, and 7 bases lay outside the gene matches. Germline V CDR1 and CDR2: SGHVS, FNYEAQ. The CDR3 spans 17 residues.

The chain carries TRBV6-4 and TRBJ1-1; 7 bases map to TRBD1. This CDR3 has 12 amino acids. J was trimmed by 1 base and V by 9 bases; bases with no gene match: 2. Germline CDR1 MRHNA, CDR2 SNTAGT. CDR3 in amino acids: CARRQGNTEAFF. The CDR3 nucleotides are TGTGCCAGGAGACAGGGGAACACTGAAGCTTTCTTT.

The CDR3 nucleotides are TGTGCCAGCAGCCAAGGGCAGAATCAGCCCCAGCATTTT. It specifies CASSQGQNQPQHF. V and J are TRBV3-1 (or the pseudogene TRBV3-2) and TRBJ1-5; D uncertain. The CDR3 contains 13 residues. The germline V gene has CDR1 LGHDT and CDR2 YNNKEL (reference sequence). V was cut by 1 base and J by 4 bases, with 5 bases left in between.

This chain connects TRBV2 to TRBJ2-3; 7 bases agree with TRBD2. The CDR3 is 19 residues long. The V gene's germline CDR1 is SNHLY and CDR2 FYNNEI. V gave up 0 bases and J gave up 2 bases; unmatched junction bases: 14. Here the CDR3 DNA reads TGTGCCAGCAGTGAAGCGCGGGGGACTGGAGGAATCAACACAGATACGCAGTATTTT. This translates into CASSEARGTGGINTDTQYF.

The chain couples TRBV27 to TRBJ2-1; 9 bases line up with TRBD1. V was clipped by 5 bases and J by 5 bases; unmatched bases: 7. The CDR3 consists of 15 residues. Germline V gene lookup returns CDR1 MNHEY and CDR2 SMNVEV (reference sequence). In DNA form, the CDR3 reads TGTGCCAGCAGTAAGGGACAGGGAACCCACAATGAGCAGTTCTTC. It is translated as CASSKGQGTHNEQFF.